This TCR beta chain was observed in a study of T cells after yellow fever vaccination. At the level of the study: In the case of low-cell-number fractions, SMART-Seq v4 Ultra Low Input was used for preparation. Overall study findings and caveats: The study re-detected most primary-vaccination clones after the booster (under 97% CD4, roughly 91% CD8).

To note about this clonotype: The antigen remains unidentified.

The 5'RACE template-switching step produced TCR cDNA and added a universal primer site and UMIs. TCRdb reprocessed the 5' RACE reads with MiXCR, giving one entry per CDR3 protein. The data hold a few hundred thousand distinct CDR3 sequences, with roughly 4.3% observed a single time. This CDR3 spans 15 amino acids. V was cut by 6 bases and J by 4 bases, with 18 bases left in between. The source is a man between 18 and 29 years old who received the YFV17D yellow fever vaccine. The input for sequencing was PBMCs, taken 5 days after the yellow fever booster vaccination. The V gene is TRBV12-3 or TRBV12-4, the J gene TRBJ2-5; D unclear. The CDR3 loop reads CASSPQARNLETQYF. CDR3 in DNA: TGTGCCAGCAGCCCCCAGGCCAGAAACCTAGAGACCCAGTACTTC.